These 28 T cell receptor beta chains came from one sample sequenced in a study of CD8+ T cells in alopecia areata. Treatment in this sample: oral pan-JAK inhibitor, 5-10 mg twice daily. Reverse transcription of extracted RNA yielded cDNA, which provided the sequencing template. Measured with immunoSEQ multiplex PCR; TCRdb has only the in-frame clones, and not every one. The sample has some 190,000 clones, about 60% seen once. The sequences come from CD4+ T cells sorted from blood, collected at week 4, from a patient treated with tofacitinib. The receptors stem from a human donor with alopecia areata.

The chain combines TRBV11-2 with TRBJ2-1; D not certain. Trimming pared 1 base from V and 5 bases from J, leaving 6 bases between. This CDR3 is built from 13 residues. In germline, CDR1 is SGHAT, CDR2 FQNNGV. The CDR3 DNA follows: TGTGCCAGCAGCTTAGGCCCGGACAATGAGCAGTTCTTC. This sequence encodes CASSLGPDNEQFF.

This chain joins TRBV20-1 and TRBJ2-3, with D hard to call. V lost 6 bases to trimming and J lost 6 bases, with 7 bases between them. This CDR3 contains 10 residues. The germline CDR1 and CDR2 sequences are DFQATT and SNEGSKA (reference sequence). The CDR3 coding sequence is TGCAGTGCCACCATGGATACGCAGTATTTT. Amino acids: CSATMDTQYF.

The rearrangement links TRBV30 to TRBJ1-5, with a possible D match to TRBD1 (6 bases). CDR3 length: 16 amino acids. Germline CDR1 is GTSNPN and CDR2 is SVGIG (reference sequence). With 5 bases removed from V and 3 bases from J, the gap between germline ends came to 20 bases. CDR3 in DNA: TGTGCCTGGGGTTTACAGGGAAAGGGGAACAATCAGCCCCAGCATTTT. Translated, it gives CAWGLQGKGNNQPQHF.

This chain links TRBV6-5 with TRBJ1-2; D gene unclear. Trimming removed 0 bases from V and 8 bases from J, with 7 bases in between. Germline CDR1 and CDR2: MNHEY and SVGAGI. The CDR3 is 12 amino acids. Here the CDR3 reads CASSYSKGGYTF. CDR3 coding DNA: TGTGCCAGCAGTTACTCGAAAGGAGGCTACACCTTC.

V is TRBV29-1 and J is TRBJ2-2; D gene unclear. CDR1 is SQVTM, CDR2 ANQGSEA, per germline. V was cut by 7 bases and J by 0 bases, with 9 bases left in between. The length of the CDR3 is 13 residues. The CDR3 is CSARGANTGELFF. In DNA form, the CDR3 reads TGCAGCGCAAGAGGCGCGAACACCGGGGAGCTGTTTTTT.

The J gene is TRBJ2-2, the V gene TRBV11-3; TRBD2 agrees at 10 bases. The germline gives CDR1 SGHNT, CDR2 YENEEA. This CDR3 comprises 15 residues. V lost 5 bases and J lost 5; bases outside the gene matches: 5. The CDR3 nucleotides read TGTGCCAGCAGCCCCGGACTAGCGGAAACCGGGGAGCTGTTTTTT. Its translation: CASSPGLAETGELFF.

CDR3 coding DNA: TGCAGCGTTGAAGATCAGGGGACCGGGGAGCTGTTTTTT. Translation: CSVEDQGTGELFF. J is TRBJ2-2 and V is TRBV29-1; weak D call: TRBD1 (6 bases). Germline CDR1 is SQVTM and CDR2 is ANQGSEA. The CDR3 runs to 13 residues. Trimming removed 0 bases from V and 5 bases from J, with 7 bases in between.

There are a few counts of this clone. The chain's CDR3 is CASSLVGQYEQYF. The CDR3 bases are TGTGCCAGCAGCTTGGTGGGACAGTACGAGCAGTACTTC. J is TRBJ2-7 and V is TRBV7-2; 7 nucleotides align to TRBD1. CDR1 SGHTA and CDR2 FQGNSA come from the germline V gene. This CDR3 is built from 13 residues. Losses at the gene ends were 3 bases for V and 4 bases for J; bases not matched to a gene: 3.

This clone has more than one count but fewer than ten. V usage is TRBV29-1 and J usage is TRBJ2-1; TRBD1 is a possible D gene (6 bases). The CDR3 is 14 residues long. Germline assignment: CDR1 SQVTM and CDR2 ANQGSEA. Trimming removed 5 bases from V and 1 base from J, with 12 bases in between. The CDR3 DNA sequence: TGCAGCGTTTGGGAAGGGGGATCCTACAATGAGCAGTTCTTC. Amino acid sequence: CSVWEGGSYNEQFF.

This sequence joins TRBV15 and TRBJ2-7; D is unclear. The germline gives CDR1 LNHNV, CDR2 YYDKDF (reference sequence). CDR3 length equals 14 residues. The V gene lost 3 bases and the J gene lost 3 bases, with 12 bases spanning the gap. The chain's CDR3 is CATSSGADLYEQYF. The CDR3 nucleotides are TGTGCCACCAGCAGCGGTGCGGACCTCTACGAGCAGTACTTC.

The rearrangement uses TRBV7-9 and TRBJ1-2; 8 bases are a match to TRBD1. J was trimmed by 5 bases and V by 4 bases; bases with no gene match: 6. The CDR3 is 14 residues long. The germline CDR1 and CDR2 sequences are SEHNR and FQNEAQ (reference sequence). The CDR3 DNA follows: TGTGCCAGCAGCTCTACCACAGGGGGATATGGCTACACCTTC. Amino acids: CASSSTTGGYGYTF. Filled out from reference TRBV7-9 and TRBJ1-2, the complete variable domain reads DTGVSQNPRHKITKRGQNVTFRCDPISEHNRLYWYRQTLGQGPEFLTYFQNEAQLEKSRLLSDRFSAERPKGSFSTLEIQRTEQGDSAMYLCASSSTTGGYGYTFGSGTRLTVV.

V is TRBV6-8 and J is TRBJ2-7; TRBD1 agrees at 7 bases. Germline trimming cut 7 bases from V and 3 bases from J; bases unmatched to any gene: 6. Germline values: CDR1 MNHGY, CDR2 SAAAGT. The CDR3 sequence is 13 residues long. The CDR3 protein is CASTGQAIYEQYF. The CDR3 nucleotides read TGTGCCAGCACCGGACAGGCGATCTACGAGCAGTACTTC.

This clone was detected only a few times. The chain links TRBV14 to TRBJ2-1, with 13 bases aligning to TRBD2. The CDR3 consists of 16 residues. Germline CDR1 and CDR2: SGHDN and FVKESK. V was clipped by 3 bases and J by 6 bases; unmatched bases: 5. CDR3 bases: TGTGCCAGCAGCCAGCGGGGACTAGCGGGACCCAATGAGCAGTTCTTC. It yields the protein CASSQRGLAGPNEQFF.

The chain links TRBV29-1 to TRBJ2-3, with 9 bases fitting TRBD2. The CDR3 length is 14 residues. Unmatched junction bases numbered 6, after V lost 6 bases and J lost 2 bases. Germline CDR1 is SQVTM and CDR2 is ANQGSEA. The CDR3: CSVQTSGYTDTQYF. In DNA form, the CDR3 reads TGCAGCGTGCAGACTAGCGGCTACACAGATACGCAGTATTTT.

This clone was picked up a small number of times. V is TRBV11-2 and J is TRBJ2-2, with D possibly matching TRBD2 (5 bases). Trimming took off 5 bases at V and 3 bases at J, with 16 bases between the two ends. From germline, CDR1 is SGHAT and CDR2 FQNNGV. CDR3 length equals 16 residues. The CDR3 is CASSPGRSGDTGELFF. The CDR3 bases are TGTGCCAGCAGCCCCGGTAGAAGCGGTGACACCGGGGAGCTGTTTTTT.

This clone was seen just once. This chain links TRBV29-1 with TRBJ2-3; D is uncertain. The CDR3 is 13 amino acids. CDR1 and CDR2 from the germline V gene are SQVTM and ANQGSEA. V lost 3 bases and J 0 bases, leaving 7 bases between the germline ends. This chain's CDR3 is CSVDAESTDTQYF. CDR3 DNA sequence: TGCAGCGTTGACGCCGAGAGCACAGATACGCAGTATTTT.

The CDR3 DNA follows: TGCAGTGCTTCGGGCGCTCGGCAGTTCTTC. Protein: CSASGARQFF. The V gene is TRBV20-1, the J gene TRBJ2-1, with D hard to call. Germline V gene sequence: CDR1 DFQATT, CDR2 SNEGSKA (reference sequence). The CDR3 totals 10 residues. V shed 5 bases and J shed 12 bases, with 11 bases lying between them.

The chain employs TRBV9 and TRBJ2-2, with unresolved D. The CDR3 covers 12 residues. Trimming cost V 5 bases and J 5 bases, with 7 bases left between them. Germline CDR1 SGDLS, CDR2 YYNGEE. Here the CDR3 reads CASRTATGELFF. CDR3 nucleotides: TGTGCCAGCAGGACGGCAACCGGGGAGCTGTTTTTT.

V is TRBV6-5 and J is TRBJ2-5; D unclear. CDR1 MNHEY and CDR2 SVGAGI come from the germline V gene. CDR3 length: 14 residues. V was shortened by 8 bases and J by 3 bases, with 16 bases between the two germline ends. CDR3 amino acids: CASCRGSSKETQYF. CDR3 DNA sequence: TGTGCCAGCTGTCGCGGTAGCTCTAAAGAGACCCAGTACTTC.

The gene calls are TRBV9 and TRBJ2-1, with 8 bases matching TRBD2. The CDR3 length is 16 residues. Germline V gene data show CDR1 as SGDLS and CDR2 as YYNGEE. The trim removed 4 bases at V and 0 bases at J, leaving 6 bases unmatched. This chain's CDR3 is CASSSLAGNSYNEQFF. For the CDR3, the DNA is TGTGCCAGCAGCTCTCTAGCGGGTAACTCCTACAATGAGCAGTTCTTC.

The chain uses TRBV7-2 and TRBJ2-7, with D maybe TRBD2 (6 bases). Per the germline V gene, CDR1 is SGHTA and CDR2 is FQGNSA. CDR3 length: 14 amino acids. Trimming took off 5 bases at V and 1 base at J, with 12 bases between the two ends. The CDR3 nucleotides are TGTGCCAGCAGCCTCGGGGAGGCTTCCTACGAGCAGTACTTC. Its translation is CASSLGEASYEQYF.

The chain couples TRBV10-3 to TRBJ2-5; perhaps TRBD1 as D (6 bases). The V end lost 5 bases, the J end lost 5 bases, and 12 bases lay between the germline ends. Germline V gene data show CDR1 as ENHRY and CDR2 as SYGVKD. The CDR3 covers 13 residues. The CDR3 here is CAISPGAWETQYF. Here the CDR3 DNA reads TGTGCCATCAGTCCAGGGGCCTGGGAGACCCAGTACTTC.

V gene TRBV7-9 combines with J gene TRBJ2-7; D tentatively reads TRBD1 or TRBD2 (6 bases each). The CDR3 sequence is 16 residues long. Trimming removed 5 bases at V and 0 bases at J, with 17 bases between. Germline CDR1 SEHNR, CDR2 FQNEAQ (reference sequence). CDR3 in DNA: TGTGCCAGCAGCCGAAGGGGGGCGGCCAGCTCCTACGAGCAGTACTTC. Protein: CASSRRGAASSYEQYF.

The chain combines TRBV6-5 with TRBJ2-2; no firm D call. The CDR3 extends over 16 amino acids. CDR1 is MNHEY, CDR2 SVGAGI, per germline. V lost 3 bases and J lost 0, with 11 bases in between. CDR3 amino acids: CASSYTRSPNTGELFF. The CDR3 DNA sequence: TGTGCCAGCAGTTATACGAGGAGCCCGAACACCGGGGAGCTGTTTTTT.

This clone was detected a few times. The chain has TRBV5-1 and TRBJ2-2; D is ambiguous. The CDR3 runs 15 residues. Trimming removed 3 bases at V and 0 bases at J, with 9 bases between. From germline, CDR1 is SGHRS and CDR2 YFSETQ. The CDR3 sequence: CASSSLTTNTGELFF. For the CDR3, the DNA is TGCGCCAGCAGCTCACTTACTACGAACACCGGGGAGCTGTTTTTT.

The chain carries TRBV23-1 and TRBJ2-7; 10 bases align to TRBD2. TRBV23-1 is given ORF status, its function remaining uncertain. This CDR3 is 16 amino acids long. Trimming removed 2 bases from V and 2 bases from J; junction bases left unmatched: 6. In nucleotides, the CDR3 is TGCGCCAGCAGTCAAACTCGGGGGACTAGCGCCTACGAGCAGTACTTC. Encoded protein: CASSQTRGTSAYEQYF.

J is TRBJ2-1 and V is TRBV27, with D hard to call. Germline V gives CDR1 MNHEY, CDR2 SMNVEV (reference sequence). V lost 7 bases and J 0 bases, leaving 13 bases between the germline ends. The CDR3 runs 15 residues. CDR3 bases: TGTGCCAGCAACCAGCGCTGGAGCTCCTACAATGAGCAGTTCTTC. It yields the protein CASNQRWSSYNEQFF.

CDR3 nucleotide sequence: TGCGCCAGCAGCCGGACAGGGGGCGGGAACACCGGGGAGCTGTTTTTT. This translates into CASSRTGGGNTGELFF. The chain has TRBV5-1 and TRBJ2-2; 11 positions match TRBD1. The V segment lost 4 bases and the J segment 1 base; nucleotides outside the gene matches: 3. This CDR3 contains 16 residues. CDR1 and CDR2 (germline): SGHRS, YFSETQ. The full variable domain, with the rest looked up from reference TRBV5-1 and TRBJ2-2, is KAGVTQTPRYLIKTRGQQVTLSCSPISGHRSVSWYQQTPGQGLQFLFEYFSETQRNKGNFPGRFSGRQFSNSRSEMNVSTLELGDSALYLCASSRTGGGNTGELFFGEGSRLTVL.